These 13 T cell receptor beta chains originate from one sample sequenced in a study of T cell repertoires in cytomegalovirus infection. TCRdb processed the reads anew with MiXCR; each CDR3 protein has one entry. This sample has around 340,000 distinct CDR3 sequences, with 25% to 30% found just once. These receptors are not linked to any known antigen. Sequencing was performed on cultured PBMCs, taken from culture after CMV antigen stimulation. The receptors come from a human donor in good health (CMV status not recorded). Some clones in this sample may be carry-over from other donors' samples.

This clonotype was seen repeatedly, ten times or more. V gene TRBV30 combines with J gene TRBJ2-1; D is undetermined. CDR1 and CDR2 from the germline V gene are GTSNPN and SVGIG (reference sequence). The V gene lost 3 bases and the J gene lost 5 bases, with 11 bases spanning the gap. CDR3 length equals 13 residues. The CDR3 sequence is CAWSPGLNNEQFF. The CDR3 bases are TGTGCCTGGAGCCCGGGCCTAAACAATGAGCAGTTCTTC.

The chain recombines TRBV7-3 with TRBJ2-2; 12 bases map to TRBD2. The CDR3 is 16 amino acids. V shed 4 bases, J shed 4 bases, and the junction held 4 bases outside the gene matches. Germline-derived CDR1 and CDR2 are SGHTA and FQGTGA. CDR3: CASSSSGGAFTGELFF. The CDR3 DNA reads as TGTGCCAGCAGCTCTAGCGGGGGGGCGTTCACCGGGGAGCTGTTTTTT.

This chain links TRBV11-1 with TRBJ2-5, with 9 bases aligning to TRBD1. This CDR3 comprises 17 residues. Germline V lookup: CDR1 SGHAT, CDR2 FQDESV (reference sequence). The ends lost 0 bases at V and 4 bases at J; junction bases unmatched: 9. CDR3 residues: CASSLALPTGGVETQYF. In DNA form, the CDR3 reads TGTGCCAGCAGCTTAGCCCTCCCAACAGGGGGCGTAGAGACCCAGTACTTC.

This clonotype was counted only a few times. This chain links TRBV6-5 with TRBJ2-1; TRBD2 matches 10 bases. Germline V gene sequence: CDR1 MNHEY, CDR2 SVGAGI. With 2 bases clipped from V and 2 bases from J, the junction kept 0 bases outside the gene matches. This CDR3 contains 15 residues. CDR3 sequence reads: CASSYTSGTYNEQFF. In nucleotides, the CDR3 is TGTGCCAGCAGTTACACTAGCGGGACCTACAATGAGCAGTTCTTC.

This clonotype was counted only a few times. The genes are TRBV6-2 or TRBV6-3 and TRBJ2-1; perhaps TRBD1 as D (6 bases). Trimming took off 6 bases at V and 10 bases at J, with 16 bases between the two ends. The CDR3 length is 13 residues. From germline, CDR1 is MNHEY and CDR2 SVGEGT. This CDR3 is CASRSAGVREQFF. The CDR3 DNA is TGTGCCAGCAGATCCGCAGGGGTTCGGGAGCAGTTCTTC.

This clonotype appeared a few times. The chain joins TRBV19 to TRBJ2-1; a weak D match, TRBD2 (5 bases). CDR3 length: 15 amino acids. The V gene lost 3 bases and the J gene lost 3 bases, with 12 bases spanning the gap. Looked up from germline, CDR1 is LNHDA and CDR2 is SQIVND (reference sequence). Here the CDR3 reads CASSISTDYYNEQFF. DNA for the CDR3: TGTGCCAGTAGTATCTCCACTGACTACTACAATGAGCAGTTCTTC. The whole variable domain, remainder taken from reference TRBV19 and TRBJ2-1, is DGGITQSPKYLFRKEGQNVTLSCEQNLNHDAMYWYRQDPGQGLRLIYYSQIVNDFQKGDIAEGYSVSREKKESFPLTVTSAQKNPTAFYLCASSISTDYYNEQFFGPGTRLTVL.

This sequence joins TRBV4-3 and TRBJ2-7; D tentatively fits TRBD1 or TRBD2 (5 bases each). Looked up from germline, CDR1 is LGHNA and CDR2 is YSLEER. V dropped 6 bases and J dropped 7 bases, with 10 bases sitting between them. This CDR3 is built from 11 residues. As DNA, the CDR3 is TGCGCCAGCAGAGGGACGGGGGAGCAGTACTTC. Encoded protein: CASRGTGEQYF.

The chain recombines TRBV6-8 with TRBJ1-1; D is unresolved. V lost 5 bases, J lost 7 bases, and 14 bases lay in between. CDR3 length: 13 residues. The germline V gene encodes CDR1 MNHGY and CDR2 SAAAGT. The DNA of the CDR3 is TGTGCCAGCAGTCGAGGGCCCAACCATGAAGCTTTCTTT. Protein sequence: CASSRGPNHEAFF.

This chain joins TRBV3-1 and TRBJ1-3, with a possible D match to TRBD1 (6 bases). In germline, CDR1 is LGHDT, CDR2 YNNKEL (reference sequence). Trimming shortened V by 3 bases and J by 1 base, and 10 bases separated the two germline ends. The CDR3 consists of 15 residues. The CDR3 loop is CASSQTGGSGNTIYF. The CDR3 DNA reads TGTGCCAGCAGCCAGACAGGAGGTTCTGGAAACACCATATATTTT.

This clonotype occurred many times. V usage is TRBV7-6 and J usage is TRBJ2-3; D is uncertain. V dropped 2 bases and J dropped 5 bases, with 23 bases sitting between them. Germline loops: CDR1 SGHVS, CDR2 FNYEAQ. This CDR3 contains 18 residues. CDR3 amino acids: CASSLPARIGTPVDTQYF. In nucleotides, the CDR3 is TGTGCCAGCAGCTTACCAGCGCGCATCGGAACCCCGGTAGATACGCAGTATTTT.

The chain combines TRBV6-5 with TRBJ2-3, with TRBD1 identical over 7 bases. The V and J ends lost 4 bases and 1 base, in that order; junction bases with no gene match: 8. The CDR3 has 16 residues. Germline V gene data show CDR1 as MNHEY and CDR2 as SVGAGI. The CDR3 bases are TGTGCCAGCAGTTCTTCCCGACAGGGTCGCACAGATACGCAGTATTTT. This encodes CASSSSRQGRTDTQYF.

The chain uses TRBV18 and TRBJ1-5; D uncertain. This CDR3 has 15 amino acids. Trimming cost V 3 bases and J 1 base, with 10 bases left between them. In germline, CDR1 is KGHSH, CDR2 LQKENI. DNA of the CDR3: TGTGCCAGCTCACCTCTGGACGGGAGCAATCAGCCCCAGCATTTT. It codes for CASSPLDGSNQPQHF.

The genes are TRBV29-1 and TRBJ1-2; 10 bases are a match to TRBD1. The ends lost 1 base at V and 4 bases at J; junction bases unmatched: 9. CDR1 is SQVTM and CDR2 is ANQGSEA in the germline V gene. CDR3 length equals 16 residues. The CDR3 loop reads CSVEGDRDRGPYGYTF. CDR3 bases: TGCAGCGTTGAAGGGGACCGGGACAGGGGACCCTATGGCTACACCTTC.